The subject of this entry is one T cell receptor (beta chain). Its antigen is unidentified. The entry originates in a study of a mutant IDH1 vaccine in newly diagnosed glioma. Overall study: Across weeks 1, 3, 5, 7, 11, 15, 19 and 23, patients received a vaccination each time, eight in all. First vaccine doses came 4-6 weeks after radiotherapy alone, or with temozolomide cycles. The earlier regimen, radiotherapy, temozolomide, or both, was most often both.

Specified time point: week 11, during vaccination. Vaccine doses each comprised 300 ug of mutant IDH1 20-mer peptide, with topical imiquimod. New astrocytomas of WHO grade 3 or 4 that were IDH1-mutant and ATRX-lost were found in the donors. Germline V CDR1 and CDR2: MNHNY, SVGAGI (reference sequence). This CDR3 contains 13 residues. V lost 6 bases, J lost 10 bases, and 7 bases stayed unmatched. Data came from immunoSEQ multiplex PCR; TCRdb stores just in-frame clones and leaves some out. Of 60,000 or so clones in the sample, 75% to 90% are singletons; the top ten hold roughly 2.1%. V is TRBV6-6 and J is TRBJ2-3, with 10 bases that match TRBD1. The sample in question was PBMCs, obtained from a glioma patient whose treatment included an IDH1 peptide vaccine. The sequence derives from a middle-aged man with glioma. CDR3 loop: CASSFRDRGAQYF. Here the CDR3 DNA reads TGTGCCAGCAGCTTCCGGGACAGGGGAGCGCAGTATTTT.